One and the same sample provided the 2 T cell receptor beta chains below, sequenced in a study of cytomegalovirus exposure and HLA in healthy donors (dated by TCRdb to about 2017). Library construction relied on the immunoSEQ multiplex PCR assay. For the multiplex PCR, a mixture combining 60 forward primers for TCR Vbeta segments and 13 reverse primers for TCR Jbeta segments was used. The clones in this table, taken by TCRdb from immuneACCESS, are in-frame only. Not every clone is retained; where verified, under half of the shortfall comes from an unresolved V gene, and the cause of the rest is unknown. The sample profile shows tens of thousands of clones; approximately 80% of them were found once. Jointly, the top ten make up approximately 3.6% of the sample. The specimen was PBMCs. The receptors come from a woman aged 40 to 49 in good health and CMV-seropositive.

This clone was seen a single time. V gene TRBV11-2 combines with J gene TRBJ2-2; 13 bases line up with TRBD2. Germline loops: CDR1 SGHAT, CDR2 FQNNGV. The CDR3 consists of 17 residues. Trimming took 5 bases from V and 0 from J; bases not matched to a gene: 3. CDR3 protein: CASSRGTSGANTGELFF. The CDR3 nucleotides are TGTGCCAGCAGCCGCGGGACTAGCGGGGCGAACACCGGGGAGCTGTTTTTT.

DNA of the CDR3: TGTGCCAGCAGCTTAGCGCGGGCAGCACCTGAAAAACTGTTTTTT. It yields the protein CASSLARAAPEKLFF. The chain employs TRBV7-9 and TRBJ1-4; no reliable D call. There are 15 residues in the CDR3. CDR1 and CDR2 from the germline V gene are SEHNR and FQNEAQ (reference sequence). Trimming removed 0 bases from V and 7 bases from J, with 12 bases in between.